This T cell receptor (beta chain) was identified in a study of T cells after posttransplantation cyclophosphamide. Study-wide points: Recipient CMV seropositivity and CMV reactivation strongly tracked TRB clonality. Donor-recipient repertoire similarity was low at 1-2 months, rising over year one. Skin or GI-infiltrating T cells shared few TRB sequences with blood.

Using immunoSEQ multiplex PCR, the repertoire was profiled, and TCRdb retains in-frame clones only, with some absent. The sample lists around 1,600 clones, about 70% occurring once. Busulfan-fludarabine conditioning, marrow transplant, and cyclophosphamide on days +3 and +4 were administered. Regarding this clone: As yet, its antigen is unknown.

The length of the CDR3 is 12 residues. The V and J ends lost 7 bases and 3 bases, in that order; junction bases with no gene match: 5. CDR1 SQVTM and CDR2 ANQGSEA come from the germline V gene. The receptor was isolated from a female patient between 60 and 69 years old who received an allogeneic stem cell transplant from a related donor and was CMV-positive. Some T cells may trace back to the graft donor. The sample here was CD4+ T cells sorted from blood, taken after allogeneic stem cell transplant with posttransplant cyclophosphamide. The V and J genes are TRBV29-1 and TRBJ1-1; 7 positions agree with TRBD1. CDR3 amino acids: CSARQGHTEAFF. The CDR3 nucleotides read TGCAGCGCACGACAGGGACACACTGAAGCTTTCTTT. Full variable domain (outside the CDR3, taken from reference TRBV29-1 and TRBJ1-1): SAVISQKPSRDICQRGTSLTIQCQVDSQVTMMFWYRQQPGQSLTLIATANQGSEATYESGFVIDKFPISRPNLTFSTLTVSNMSPEDSSIYLCSARQGHTEAFFGQGTRLTVV.